The next 10 T cell receptor beta chains were all read from a single sample in a study of molecular identifiers for immune sequencing clone quantification. MiXCR, run by TCRdb on the PCR reads, gives a single entry per CDR3 protein. Of hundreds of thousands of distinct CDR3 sequences in the sample, approximately 24% are singletons; the top ten hold about 0.81%. Input material: naive CD8+ T cells from blood, with Jurkat cell RNA spiked in. The subset is: FACS-sorted CD8+CD4-CCR7+CD45RA+ naive T cells. These receptors all come from a human donor in good health. Some libraries in this study had Jurkat cell RNA spiked in.

There are many counts of this clonotype. CDR3 residues: CASSQGSPDTQYF. The CDR3 bases are TGTGCCAGTAGTCAGGGAAGCCCAGATACGCAGTATTTT. The chain recombines TRBV19 with TRBJ2-3; perhaps TRBD1 as D (5 bases). Germline values: CDR1 LNHDA, CDR2 SQIVND (reference sequence). The germline V and J ends were trimmed by 5 bases and 4 bases, with 10 bases remaining between them. The CDR3 covers 13 residues. Based on the CDR3 plus reference TRBV19 and TRBJ2-3, the full variable domain is DGGITQSPKYLFRKEGQNVTLSCEQNLNHDAMYWYRQDPGQGLRLIYYSQIVNDFQKGDIAEGYSVSREKKESFPLTVTSAQKNPTAFYLCASSQGSPDTQYFGPGTRLTVL.

This clonotype came up many times. The rearrangement uses TRBV4-3 and TRBJ2-7; D unresolved. V shed 0 bases and J shed 5 bases, with 14 bases lying between them. The CDR3 has 15 amino acids. The germline CDR1 and CDR2 sequences are LGHNA and YSLEER. The CDR3: CASSQEYPAAHEQYF. CDR3 nucleotides: TGCGCCAGCAGCCAAGAGTATCCGGCGGCCCACGAGCAGTACTTC.

The CDR3 DNA reads as TGCAGTGCCGGGAGGACTAGCAGCTACGAGCAGTACTTC. The encoded protein is CSAGRTSSYEQYF. The rearrangement links TRBV20-1 to TRBJ2-7; 8 bases fit TRBD2. V lost 6 bases and J lost 3; bases outside the gene matches: 7. The CDR3 runs to 13 residues. Germline V gene data show CDR1 as DFQATT and CDR2 as SNEGSKA (reference sequence).

About this clonotype itself: A far larger clone is only one base removed, so a read error is likely. This chain joins TRBV25-1 and TRBJ2-7, with D uncertain. This CDR3 has 12 amino acids. Germline V CDR1 and CDR2: MGHDK, SYGVNS. As DNA, the CDR3 is TGTGCCAGCAGTGAAGACTCCTACAAGCAGTACTTC. As protein: CASSEDSYKQYF.

This clonotype was counted a few times. This chain joins TRBV29-1 and TRBJ2-1, with D uncertain. V gave up 1 base and J gave up 2 bases, with 9 bases separating them. The V gene's germline CDR1 is SQVTM and CDR2 ANQGSEA. This CDR3 has 14 amino acids. The CDR3 spells CSVEGGYTYNEQFF. CDR3 DNA: TGCAGCGTTGAAGGGGGATATACCTACAATGAGCAGTTCTTC.

This clonotype has a handful of counts. The gene calls are TRBV15 and TRBJ1-5; D unclear. Germline loops: CDR1 LNHNV, CDR2 YYDKDF (reference sequence). The CDR3 loop spans 15 amino acids. Trimming stripped 1 base from V and 5 bases from J, with 12 bases between. The CDR3 reads CATSRARAGYQPQHF. The CDR3 coding sequence is TGTGCCACCAGCAGAGCCCGGGCGGGCTATCAGCCCCAGCATTTT.

At least ten counts were recorded for this clonotype. This chain uses TRBV20-1 with TRBJ1-1, with D possibly TRBD1 on 5 matching bases. The CDR3 consists of 15 residues. The V and J ends lost 1 base and 3 bases respectively, with 15 bases between them. CDR1 is DFQATT and CDR2 is SNEGSKA in the germline V gene (reference sequence). The CDR3 DNA is TGCAGTGCTAGAGTGAAGGGGTTGGGGGACACTGAAGCTTTCTTT. This sequence encodes CSARVKGLGDTEAFF.

This clonotype was counted at least ten times. The gene calls are TRBV6-5 and TRBJ1-1; D possibly corresponds to TRBD1 (5 bases). This CDR3 is 14 amino acids long. Trimming left V 6 bases short and J 3 bases short, with 14 bases between. Germline CDR1 and CDR2: MNHEY and SVGAGI. CDR3 nucleotides: TGTGCCAGCAGCCGCTGGCAGGGCTACACTGAAGCTTTCTTT. Protein: CASSRWQGYTEAFF.

The table lists this clonotype with a few counts. This rearrangement joins TRBV20-1 to TRBJ1-1; 7 bases are shared with TRBD1. This CDR3 comprises 17 residues. In germline, CDR1 is DFQATT, CDR2 SNEGSKA (reference sequence). The ends lost 5 bases at V and 5 bases at J; junction bases unmatched: 20. CDR3 sequence: CSASPTGTEHAVTEAFF. The CDR3 nucleotides are TGCAGTGCTTCTCCAACCGGGACAGAACACGCCGTAACTGAAGCTTTCTTT.

This clonotype was detected ten times or more. The J gene is TRBJ2-3, the V gene TRBV12-3 or TRBV12-4, with D possibly matching TRBD1 (6 bases). Trimming removed 6 bases from V and 1 base from J, with 17 bases in between. The CDR3 consists of 16 residues. Here the CDR3 reads CASSPLWGPRTDTQYF. The CDR3 coding sequence is TGTGCCAGCAGCCCCCTGTGGGGGCCGCGCACAGATACGCAGTATTTT.